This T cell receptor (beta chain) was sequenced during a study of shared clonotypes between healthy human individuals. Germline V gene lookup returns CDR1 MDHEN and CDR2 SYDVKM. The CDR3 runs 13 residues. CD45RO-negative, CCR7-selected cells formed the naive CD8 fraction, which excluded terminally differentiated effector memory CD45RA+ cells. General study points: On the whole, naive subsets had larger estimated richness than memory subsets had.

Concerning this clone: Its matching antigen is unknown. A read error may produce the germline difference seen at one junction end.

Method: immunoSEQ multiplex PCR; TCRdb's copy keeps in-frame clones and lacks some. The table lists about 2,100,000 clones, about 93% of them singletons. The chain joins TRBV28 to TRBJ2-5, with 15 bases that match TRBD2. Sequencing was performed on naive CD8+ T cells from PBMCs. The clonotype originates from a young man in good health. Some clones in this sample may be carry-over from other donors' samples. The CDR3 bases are TGTGCCAGCAGTCCCGGGACTAGCGGGAGGCGCAACTTC. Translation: CASSPGTSGRRNF.